The present T cell receptor (beta chain) was sequenced within a study of identical twins. The germline gives CDR1 ENHRY, CDR2 SYGVKD. The V segment lost 7 bases and the J segment 3 bases; nucleotides outside the gene matches: 4. The CDR3 is 14 residues long. One entry per CDR3 protein, called by TCRdb with MiXCR from the 5' RACE reads. The data show some 500,000 distinct CDR3 sequences, 22% seen once. This clonotype was seen a few times. The sample was also linked to a second study, of T cells expressing NK-cell markers.

This TCR was recovered from a woman aged 18-30 years in good health. This chain links TRBV10-3 with TRBJ2-3; 10 bases align to TRBD2. Sequencing input: CD4+ T cells sorted from blood. The CDR3 spells CAIKSGGDTDTQYF. The DNA of the CDR3 is TGTGCCATCAAGAGCGGGGGGGATACAGATACGCAGTATTTT.